This record looks at one T cell receptor (beta chain) sequence and its context. This clonotype was seen ten or more times. The clone's antigen remains unknown. It has no much larger one-base neighbor in the sample; base qualities were not kept. Instrument used: Illumina HiSeq 2500. Quantitative 5'-RACE with molecular barcodes was used to prepare TCR beta libraries. In the paper's pipeline: A new computational method based on a probabilistic model of VDJ rearrangement was used to identify disease-linked TCR variants. The raw public reads went through TCRdb reprocessing: fastp at Q25, MiXCR clone calling, in-frame beta chains kept. CDR3 protein sequences are deduplicated, and each keeps its most common genes and DNA. TCRdb, not the original authors, processed these V and J calls. In this sample the table shows hundreds of thousands of distinct CDR3 sequences, roughly 26% of which occur a single time. Together, the top ten hold 5% to 7.5% of the sample.

This entry belongs to a study of CD8 T cells in ankylosing spondylitis (dated by TCRdb to the late 2010s). About the investigation overall: T cell receptor beta repertoires were profiled in healthy donors and ankylosing spondylitis patients so that disease-linked TCR variants could be found. The full study cohort was made up of 20 to 25 ankylosing spondylitis patients and fewer than 120 healthy donors. Samples of peripheral blood were taken, and for ankylosing spondylitis patients, synovial fluid was collected as well.

Results and caveats for the whole study, not just this receptor: The disease-linked clones had a CD8+ phenotype and were found at relatively low frequencies in peripheral blood. A TCR beta motif of fewer than 10 highly homologous amino acid variants appeared characteristic of blood from ankylosing spondylitis patients. The disease-linked clones were reported to be significantly enriched in matched synovial fluid samples from ankylosing spondylitis patients. Some TCR beta motif variants had previously been reported in synovial fluid and blood of reactive arthritis patients, which suggested common disease-initiation mechanisms.

V is trimmed back by 5 bases and J by 5 bases, and the junction contains 9 bases that no gene match accounts for. The CDR3 goes from the cysteine to the phenylalanine over 15 residues. Only the CDR3 DNA is retained, 45 bases long and in frame from the first base. The CDR1 and CDR2 encoded by the germline V gene (reference sequence) are DFQATT and SNEGSKA. The chain uses TRBV20-1 and TRBJ2-5, and 12 bases in between align with TRBD1. Sequencing input: blood, either unsorted or a sorted T cell fraction (not recorded which). The receptor was derived from a male donor with ankylosing spondylitis or in good health (not recorded which). The DNA sequence is as follows: TGCAGTGCTGAAGGGGGACAGGGGGCTGGGGAGACCCAGTACTTC. Its amino acids are CSAEGGQGAGETQYF.